This T cell receptor (beta chain) emerged from a study of T cells in Graves' hyperthyroidism and ophthalmopathy. Notes on the study in general: Most clonotypes that expanded in the thyroid above 0.001 also showed up in blood.

Template material for amplifying TCR beta CDR3 regions consisted of RNA transcripts. A first-round RT-PCR of the TCR CDR3 used the HTBI primer set. Each CDR3 protein gets one entry after TCRdb re-called the multiplex PCR reads with MiXCR. The sample holds about 350,000 distinct CDR3 sequences, less than 20% seen once. This clonotype was detected ten times or more. Its target is not known. Sequences were obtained from blood. The TCR originated in a woman in her thirties or forties with Graves' ophthalmopathy.

The CDR3 DNA is TGTGCCAGCAGTTTTGTAGGGACCGCAAATCAGCCCCAGCATTTT. Translation: CASSFVGTANQPQHF. The chain combines TRBV28 with TRBJ1-5, with TRBD1 as a possible D gene (5 bases). Germline values: CDR1 MDHEN, CDR2 SYDVKM. V shed 3 bases and J shed 4 bases, with 13 bases lying between them. This CDR3 comprises 15 residues.